The TCR beta chain described here comes from a study of CD8+ T cells in alopecia areata. Study findings and constraints: Normal skin contains resident alphabeta T cells, and these are also sequenced in scalp samples.

cDNA prepared by RNA extraction and subsequent reverse transcription served as the template for sequencing. The method was immunoSEQ multiplex PCR; TCRdb's version includes in-frame clones alone and lacks a portion of them. Of roughly 130,000 clones in the sample, approximately 53% were seen once. Of note for this clone: The antigen is not known.

Trimming stripped 0 bases from V and 0 bases from J, with 21 bases between. Germline V gene data show CDR1 as GTSNPN and CDR2 as SVGIG (reference sequence). The CDR3 runs to 19 residues. The rearrangement joins TRBV30 to TRBJ1-5, with D perhaps TRBD1 (5 bases). This TCR was sampled from a human donor with alopecia areata. Sequences were derived from CD4+ T cells sorted from blood, sampled at week 0. The CDR3 DNA sequence: TGTGCCTGGAGTGTCGAGTCAAACCGGGGCCTATATAGCAATCAGCCCCAGCATTTT. Protein product: CAWSVESNRGLYSNQPQHF.